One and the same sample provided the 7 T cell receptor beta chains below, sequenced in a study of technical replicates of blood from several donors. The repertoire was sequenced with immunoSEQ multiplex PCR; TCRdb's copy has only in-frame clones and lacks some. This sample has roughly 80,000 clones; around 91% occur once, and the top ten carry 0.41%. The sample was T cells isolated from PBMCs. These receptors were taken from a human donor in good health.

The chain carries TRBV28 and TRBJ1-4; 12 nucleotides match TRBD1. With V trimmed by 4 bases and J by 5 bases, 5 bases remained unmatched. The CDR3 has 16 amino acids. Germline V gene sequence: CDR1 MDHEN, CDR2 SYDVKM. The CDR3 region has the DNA TGTGCCAGCAGTTCAGGGACAGGGGGCGCGAATGAAAAACTGTTTTTT. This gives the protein CASSSGTGGANEKLFF.

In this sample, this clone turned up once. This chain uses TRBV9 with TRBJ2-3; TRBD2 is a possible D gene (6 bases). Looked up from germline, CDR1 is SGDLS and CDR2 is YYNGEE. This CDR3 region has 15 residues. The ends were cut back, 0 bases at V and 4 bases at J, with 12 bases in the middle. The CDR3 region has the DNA TGTGCCAGCAGCGTAGGGGGCGGGACGGCAGATACGCAGTATTTT. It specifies CASSVGGGTADTQYF.

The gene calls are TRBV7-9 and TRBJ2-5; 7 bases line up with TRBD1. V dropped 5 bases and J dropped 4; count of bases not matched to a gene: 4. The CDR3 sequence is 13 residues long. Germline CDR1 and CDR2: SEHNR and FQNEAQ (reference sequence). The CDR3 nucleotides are TGTGCCAGCAGCCCGGGACAGCCAGAGACCCAGTACTTC. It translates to CASSPGQPETQYF.

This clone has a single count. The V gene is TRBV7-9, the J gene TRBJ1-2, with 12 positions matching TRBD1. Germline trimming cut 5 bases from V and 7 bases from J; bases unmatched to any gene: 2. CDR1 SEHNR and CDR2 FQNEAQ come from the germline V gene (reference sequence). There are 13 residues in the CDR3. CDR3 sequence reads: CASSGTGGAGYTF. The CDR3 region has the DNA TGTGCCAGCAGCGGGACAGGGGGCGCTGGCTACACCTTC.

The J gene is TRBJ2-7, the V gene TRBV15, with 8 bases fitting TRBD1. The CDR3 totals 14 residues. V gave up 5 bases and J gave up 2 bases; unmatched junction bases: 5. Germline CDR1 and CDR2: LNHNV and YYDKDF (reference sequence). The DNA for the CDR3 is TGTGCCACCAGCTTTGGACAGGGAACCTACGAGCAGTACTTC. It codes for CATSFGQGTYEQYF.

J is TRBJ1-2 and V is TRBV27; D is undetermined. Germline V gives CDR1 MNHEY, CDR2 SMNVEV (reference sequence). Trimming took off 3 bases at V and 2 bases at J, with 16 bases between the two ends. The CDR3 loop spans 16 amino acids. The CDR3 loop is CASSLMGSASNYGYTF. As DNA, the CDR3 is TGTGCCAGCAGTTTGATGGGCTCGGCATCCAACTATGGCTACACCTTC.

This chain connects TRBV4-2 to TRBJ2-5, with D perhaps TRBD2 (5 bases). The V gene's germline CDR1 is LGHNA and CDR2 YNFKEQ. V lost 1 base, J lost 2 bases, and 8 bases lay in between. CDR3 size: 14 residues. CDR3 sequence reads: CASSQGGQQETQYF. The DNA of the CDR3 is TGTGCCAGCAGCCAAGGAGGGCAGCAAGAGACCCAGTACTTC.